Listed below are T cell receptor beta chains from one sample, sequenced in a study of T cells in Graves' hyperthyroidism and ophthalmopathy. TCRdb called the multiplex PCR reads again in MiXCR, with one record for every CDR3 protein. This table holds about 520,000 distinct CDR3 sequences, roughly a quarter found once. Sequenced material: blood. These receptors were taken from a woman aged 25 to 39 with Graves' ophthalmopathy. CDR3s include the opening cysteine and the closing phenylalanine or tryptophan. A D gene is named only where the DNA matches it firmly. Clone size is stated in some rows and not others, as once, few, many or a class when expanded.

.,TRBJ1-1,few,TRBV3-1,TGTGCCAGCAGCCCCCCTCAGACCCCGCTGGGCACTGAAGCTTTCTTT,CASSPPQTPLGTEAFF
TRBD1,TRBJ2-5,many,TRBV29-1,TGCAGCGTTGGGGGACAGCAAGAGACCCAGTACTTC,CSVGGQQETQYF
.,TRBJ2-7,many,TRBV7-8,TGTGCCAGCAGCTTACGAGGAGGGTCCCCCTACGAGCAGTACTTC,CASSLRGGSPYEQYF
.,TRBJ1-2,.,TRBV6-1,TGTGCCAGCAGTGCCGGGCCAAACTATGGCTACACCTTC,CASSAGPNYGYTF
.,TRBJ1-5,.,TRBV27,TGTGCCAGCAGACGATGGGATGGCAATCAGCCCCAGCATTTT,CASRRWDGNQPQHF
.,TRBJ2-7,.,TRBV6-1,TGTGCCAGTGGGCGGACAAGGGGTTACGAGCAGTACTTC,CASGRTRGYEQYF
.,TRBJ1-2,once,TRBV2,TGTGCCAGCAGTGAAGATTGGGGGGGTAACTATGGCTACACCTTC,CASSEDWGGNYGYTF
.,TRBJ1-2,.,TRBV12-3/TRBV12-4,TGTGCCACCGGAGGGCGGGGGCATGGCTACACCTTC,CATGGRGHGYTF
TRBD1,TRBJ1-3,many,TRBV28,TGTGCCAGCAGTTTTTTCCTGATGGAGGGGGCGCCGGGAAACACCATATATTTT,CASSFFLMEGAPGNTIYF
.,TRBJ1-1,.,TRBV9,TGTGCCAGCAGCGTCCGACATATGAACACTGAAGCTTTCTTT,CASSVRHMNTEAFF
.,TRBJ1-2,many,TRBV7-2,TGTGCCAGCAGCTTACCCTTCAGTGGTGGCTACACCTTC,CASSLPFSGGYTF
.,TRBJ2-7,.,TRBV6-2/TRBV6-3,TGTGCCAGCAGCCCGGCGGGGGCCCACTACGAGCAGTACTTC,CASSPAGAHYEQYF
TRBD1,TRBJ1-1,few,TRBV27,TGTGCCACAGGACAGGGAATGAACACTGAAGCTTTCTTT,CATGQGMNTEAFF
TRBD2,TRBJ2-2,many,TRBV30,TGTGCCTGGACGATTCGGCGGGGGAATCCCACCGGGGAGCTGTTTTTT,CAWTIRRGNPTGELFF
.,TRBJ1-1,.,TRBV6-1,TGTGCCAGCAGATTGGACACTGTGTTTAGAGCTTTCTTT,CASRLDTVFRAFF
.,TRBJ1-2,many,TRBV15,TGTGCCACCTTACAGTTCTATGGCTACACCTTC,CATLQFYGYTF
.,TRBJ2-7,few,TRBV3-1,TGTGCCAGCAGCTCGGTCGGGAGCTCCTACGAGCAGTACTTC,CASSSVGSSYEQYF
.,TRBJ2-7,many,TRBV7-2,TGTGCCAGCAGCTTAGTCCCCTCTTTCTACGAGCAGTACTTC,CASSLVPSFYEQYF
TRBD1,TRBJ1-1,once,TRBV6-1,TGTGCCAGCAACAAACTCTGGGACAGGGTTGGATCGGCTGAAGCTTTCTTT,CASNKLWDRVGSAEAFF
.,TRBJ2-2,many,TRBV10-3,TGTGCCATCAAAGTGGGGGACGGGGAGCTGTTTTTT,CAIKVGDGELFF
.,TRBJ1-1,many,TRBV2,TGTGCCAGCAGTGTACGGACTGAAGCTTTCTTT,CASSVRTEAFF
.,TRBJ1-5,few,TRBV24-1,TGTGCCACTGCTGTGGGGCCTAATCAGCCCCAGCATTTT,CATAVGPNQPQHF
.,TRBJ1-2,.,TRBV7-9,TGTGCCAGCAGCTTAGGACCGAATCTGGGTTATGGCTACACCTTC,CASSLGPNLGYGYTF
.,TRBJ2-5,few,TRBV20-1,TGTAGTGCTAGAGTGGGGGACGAGACCCAGTACTTC,CSARVGDETQYF
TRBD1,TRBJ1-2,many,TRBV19,TGTGCCAGTAATGGGGCAAATGACAGGGGGCTACATGGCTACACCTTC,CASNGANDRGLHGYTF
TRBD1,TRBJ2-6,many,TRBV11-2,TGTGCCAGCAGCTTACCCCGGACAGGGGGCTCTGGGGCCAACGTCCTGACTTTC,CASSLPRTGGSGANVLTF
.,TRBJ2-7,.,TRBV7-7,TGTGCTAGCAGCTTAGGATCGGGGTCCGACTACGAGCAGTACTTC,CASSLGSGSDYEQYF
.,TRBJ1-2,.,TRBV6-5,TGTGCCAGCAGTTTTTCCGGGACGGCGAACTATGGCTACACCTTC,CASSFSGTANYGYTF
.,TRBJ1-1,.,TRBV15,TGTGCCACCAGCAGAGCGCTCCGGGGTGAAGCTTTCTTT,CATSRALRGEAFF
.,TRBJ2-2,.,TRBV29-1,TGCAGCGTGGATGCTACCGGGGAGCTGTTTTTT,CSVDATGELFF
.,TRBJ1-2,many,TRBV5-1,TGCGCCAGCAGCCTGCCCACCTACGGGACGGACTATGGCTACACCTTC,CASSLPTYGTDYGYTF
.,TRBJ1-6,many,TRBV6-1,TGTGCCAGCAGGGCCCTAAGGTCACCCCTCCACTTT,CASRALRSPLHF
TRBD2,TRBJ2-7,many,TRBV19,TGTGCCAGTAGTACACCGGGACTAGCGGCCTACGAGCAGTACTTC,CASSTPGLAAYEQYF
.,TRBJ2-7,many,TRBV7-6,TGTGCCAGCAGCCCTAGTGGGCTGATTTACTACGAGCAGTACTTC,CASSPSGLIYYEQYF
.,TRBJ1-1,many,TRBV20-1,TGCAGTGCTAGAGCTCTGGACCTGAACACTGAAGCTTTCTTT,CSARALDLNTEAFF
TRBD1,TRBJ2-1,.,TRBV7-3,TGTGCCAGCAGCCCAGGGTCCGGGACAGGGGTCAATGAGCAGTTCTTC,CASSPGSGTGVNEQFF
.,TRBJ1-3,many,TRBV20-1,TGCAGTGCTAGAGCCCAACAAACTGGAAACACCATATATTTT,CSARAQQTGNTIYF
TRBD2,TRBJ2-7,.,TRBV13,TGTGCCAGCAGCTTAAGGACTAGCGGGAGGTACGAGCAGTACTTC,CASSLRTSGRYEQYF
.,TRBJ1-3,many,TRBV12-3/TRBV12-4,TGTGCCAGCAGTTTGGGGCCCTCGGGGGGAAACACCATATATTTT,CASSLGPSGGNTIYF
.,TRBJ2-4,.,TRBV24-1,TGTGCCACCAGTGATTTCCTGACGGAAAACATTCAGTACTTC,CATSDFLTENIQYF
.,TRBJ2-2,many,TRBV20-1,TGCAGTGCTAGAGATCAGGACCTGAACACCGGGGAGCTGTTTTTT,CSARDQDLNTGELFF
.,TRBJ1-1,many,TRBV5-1,TGCGCCAGCAGCTTGGAAGTTTGGATGAACACTGAAGCTTTCTTT,CASSLEVWMNTEAFF